The clone carrying this T cell receptor (beta chain) was picked up a small number of times. These data come from a study of T cells in Graves' hyperthyroidism and ophthalmopathy. In the study overall: Peripheral blood was secured at the point of initial diagnosis, before any treatment.

The germline CDR1 and CDR2 sequences are LNHDA and SQIVND (reference sequence). The CDR3 runs 15 residues. V dropped 3 bases and J dropped 2 bases, with 10 bases sitting between them. The TCR beta CDR3 regions underwent amplification using RNA transcripts as the source. First-round RT-PCR of the TCR CDR3 relied on the HTBI primer set. Via MiXCR, TCRdb re-called the multiplex PCR reads, giving one row per CDR3 protein. The sample consists of some 650,000 distinct CDR3 sequences, approximately 15% of them appearing once. Sequencing used blood. This TCR was sampled from a woman aged 40-49 years with Graves' ophthalmopathy. The chain has TRBV19 and TRBJ2-2, with D possibly TRBD2 on 6 matching bases. Here the CDR3 DNA reads TGTGCCAGTAGTATTTGGGACTCAAACACCGGGGAGCTGTTTTTT. Translated, it gives CASSIWDSNTGELFF.